One and the same sample provided the 10 T cell receptor beta chains below, sequenced in a study of blood T cell repertoires in COVID-19. TCRdb's copy holds only in-frame clones and misses some; the assay was immunoSEQ multiplex PCR. This table has about 100,000 clones, roughly nine tenths appearing once. Sequences were obtained from peripheral blood. Receptor source: a woman of 80 years or more with acute or convalescent COVID-19.

The CDR3 loop is CAISEQSGGGTDTQYF. The CDR3 DNA is TGTGCCATCAGTGAGCAGTCGGGGGGCGGCACAGATACGCAGTATTTT. The V call is TRBV10-3, the J call TRBJ2-3; tentative D call: TRBD2 (7 bases). Germline lookup yields CDR1 ENHRY and CDR2 SYGVKD. The CDR3 loop spans 16 amino acids. V lost 2 bases and J 1 base, leaving 13 bases between the germline ends.

The chain carries TRBV15 and TRBJ2-1; D is perhaps TRBD2 (7 bases). From germline, CDR1 is LNHNV and CDR2 YYDKDF (reference sequence). The CDR3 sequence is 16 residues long. The V and J ends lost 0 bases and 6 bases respectively, with 15 bases between them. CDR3: CATSRDFGGPINEQFF. Here the CDR3 DNA reads TGTGCCACCAGCAGAGATTTCGGGGGGCCCATCAATGAGCAGTTCTTC.

This clone appeared once. The chain is built from TRBV2 and TRBJ1-1; D remains ambiguous. Between the trimmed V and J ends, which lost 7 bases and 7 bases, there was a span of 13 bases. The CDR3 is 12 amino acids. Germline V gene data show CDR1 as SNHLY and CDR2 as FYNNEI. The DNA of the CDR3 is TGTGCCAGCAAGAGGCCTGAAGGTGAAGCTTTCTTT. Translation: CASKRPEGEAFF.

The CDR3 spells CASSFGQGNYGYTF. The CDR3 DNA reads TGTGCCAGCAGTTTCGGACAGGGTAACTATGGCTACACCTTC. This chain connects TRBV6-5 to TRBJ1-2; 8 bases map to TRBD1. The ends lost 4 bases at V and 1 base at J; junction bases unmatched: 2. Looked up from germline, CDR1 is MNHEY and CDR2 is SVGAGI. This CDR3 region has 14 residues.

This chain connects TRBV7-2 to TRBJ2-7; 7 bases are a match to TRBD2. The CDR3 runs to 14 residues. Germline loops: CDR1 SGHTA, CDR2 FQGNSA. The ends lost 0 bases at V and 3 bases at J; junction bases unmatched: 2. CDR3 coding DNA: TGTGCCAGCAGCTTAGCCAGCGGGGACTACGAGCAGTACTTC. Protein sequence: CASSLASGDYEQYF.

The V call is TRBV27, the J call TRBJ1-2; 9 bases line up with TRBD1. Germline V gene lookup returns CDR1 MNHEY and CDR2 SMNVEV (reference sequence). The CDR3 is 13 residues long. Losses at the gene ends were 2 bases for V and 7 bases for J; bases not matched to a gene: 2. CDR3 sequence: CASSLGTGFGYTF. In DNA, the CDR3 is TGTGCCAGCAGTTTAGGGACAGGGTTTGGCTACACCTTC.

This clone was seen a few times. The chain has TRBV7-6 and TRBJ2-5, with D possibly matching TRBD2 (6 bases). Trimming took off 5 bases at V and 1 base at J, with 11 bases between the two ends. Per the germline V gene, CDR1 is SGHVS and CDR2 is FNYEAQ. CDR3 length: 14 amino acids. The CDR3 loop reads CASSPTTSQETQYF. In DNA form, the CDR3 reads TGTGCCAGCAGCCCTACGACTAGCCAAGAGACCCAGTACTTC.

The J gene is TRBJ1-2, the V gene TRBV12-3 or TRBV12-4; D remains ambiguous. Trimming removed 4 bases from V and 4 bases from J, with 10 bases in between. This CDR3 spans 13 amino acids. CDR3 in amino acids: CASSSGYPYGYTF. CDR3 in DNA: TGTGCCAGCAGTTCCGGGTACCCCTATGGCTACACCTTC.

The rearrangement joins TRBV5-1 to TRBJ2-7; no firm D call. In germline, CDR1 is SGHRS, CDR2 YFSETQ. The CDR3 has 15 amino acids. Trimming removed 5 bases at V and 0 bases at J, with 15 bases between. CDR3 sequence reads: CASSPTPLISYEQYF. The CDR3 coding sequence is TGCGCCAGCAGTCCAACACCCCTGATCTCCTACGAGCAGTACTTC. Complete variable domain (other parts from reference TRBV5-1 and TRBJ2-7): KAGVTQTPRYLIKTRGQQVTLSCSPISGHRSVSWYQQTPGQGLQFLFEYFSETQRNKGNFPGRFSGRQFSNSRSEMNVSTLELGDSALYLCASSPTPLISYEQYFGPGTRLTVT.

This sequence joins TRBV5-4 and TRBJ2-2, with TRBD1 matching 8 bases. Germline loops: CDR1 SGHNT, CDR2 YYREEE (reference sequence). The CDR3 sequence is 17 residues long. V lost 4 bases and J lost 4; bases outside the gene matches: 12. The DNA of the CDR3 is TGTGCCAGCAGCCTCCCCAACGGACAGGGATCCACCGGGGAGCTGTTTTTT. Protein: CASSLPNGQGSTGELFF.